Presented here are 5 T cell receptor beta chains from one specimen sequenced in a study of OX40 agonist ivuxolimab in advanced cancers. Using immunoSEQ multiplex PCR, the repertoire was profiled, and TCRdb retains in-frame clones only, with some absent. The data show 55,000 to 85,000 clones, around 86% seen once. Sequenced here: CD4+ or CD8+ T cells sorted from blood, sampled in a trial of the OX40 agonist ivuxolimab. These receptors all come from an adult with an advanced solid tumor such as melanoma, head and neck, liver or kidney cancer.

The chain links TRBV5-1 to TRBJ1-1; D is perhaps TRBD1 (5 bases). V lost 3 bases, J lost 10 bases, and 19 bases lay in between. Germline CDR1 reads SGHRS; CDR2 reads YFSETQ. The length of the CDR3 is 14 residues. The CDR3 DNA sequence: TGCGCCAGCAGCTCTACGGACACCTTCGGCGGAGCTTTCTTT. It codes for CASSSTDTFGGAFF.

The chain's CDR3 is CASSPRTGGFSKNIQYF. CDR3 DNA: TGTGCCAGCAGCCCGCGGACAGGGGGCTTCTCCAAAAACATTCAGTACTTC. The chain links TRBV11-2 to TRBJ2-4; 11 bases are shared with TRBD1. Germline CDR1 reads SGHAT; CDR2 reads FQNNGV. The CDR3 spans 17 residues. The ends lost 5 bases at V and 2 bases at J; junction bases unmatched: 8.

The genes are TRBV7-2 and TRBJ2-3, with D unclear. Germline V lookup: CDR1 SGHTA, CDR2 FQGNSA. This CDR3 is 13 amino acids long. Trimming took 2 bases from V and 12 from J, leaving 15 bases between them. This chain's CDR3 is CASSLITRLPQYF. The CDR3 bases are TGTGCCAGCAGCTTAATTACCAGGCTCCCCCAGTATTTT.

This clone was picked up one time. The gene calls are TRBV11-2 and TRBJ1-6, with 7 bases fitting TRBD1. The V gene end was trimmed by 4 bases and the J gene end by 0 bases; junction bases not matched to a gene: 0. The CDR3 has 15 amino acids. Germline V lookup: CDR1 SGHAT, CDR2 FQNNGV. This chain's CDR3 is CASSWDSSYNSPLHF. The CDR3 coding sequence is TGTGCCAGCAGCTGGGACAGCTCCTATAATTCACCCCTCCACTTT.

V and J are TRBV30 and TRBJ2-3, with TRBD2 identical over 7 bases. The V gene end was trimmed by 6 bases and the J gene end by 5 bases; junction bases not matched to a gene: 11. The CDR3 runs 14 residues. Germline CDR1 GTSNPN, CDR2 SVGIG (reference sequence). In nucleotides, the CDR3 is TGTGCCTGTCCGCTTGGACTAGAACAAGATACGCAGTATTTT. It codes for CACPLGLEQDTQYF.